The text below deals with one T cell receptor beta chain. This sample was taken from a study of blood T cell repertoires in COVID-19. Study summary: Italy, Spain and the United States were the sources of the convalescent and acute COVID-19 samples.

Germline trimming cut 4 bases from V and 6 bases from J; bases unmatched to any gene: 4. CDR1 is SGHNT and CDR2 is YENEEA in the germline V gene. The CDR3 covers 14 residues. Original data processing: Reference gene primer amplification in the assay estimated nucleated cell counts. TCRdb keeps only in-frame clones here, not all; method: immunoSEQ multiplex PCR. The V and J calls and clone size were taken over from that table, and D and trimming were inferred from the DNA. The repertoire consists of 25,000 to 35,000 clones, with roughly nine tenths occurring once and the leading ten covering about 16%.

The J gene is TRBJ2-3, the V gene TRBV11-3; 10 nucleotides agree with TRBD2. The source of this sequence is a human donor with active COVID-19. The donor label of this sample is uncertain. The sample consisted of peripheral blood. The DNA for the CDR3 is TGTGCCAGCAGCTCTAAGCGGGAGGGGGATACGCAGTATTTT. Amino acids: CASSSKREGDTQYF.